Below are 21 T cell receptor beta chains sequenced from a single sample in a study of blood T cells in healthy people across ages (dated by TCRdb to about 2015). The method behind the library was 5' RACE. The run used an Illumina HiSeq 2500. A second roughly 6 to 12 cycle PCR used a sample-barcoded 5' primer and a J-beta primer mix. TCRdb reprocessing: public reads trimmed at Q25 with fastp, clones called with MiXCR, in-frame beta chains kept. Entries that share a CDR3 protein sequence are merged under the most common genes and DNA. This sample gives about 670,000 distinct CDR3 sequences in total; 35% to 50% of them show up just once. Around 30% of the sample is taken by the ten largest. Material for sequencing was blood. These receptors originate from a man aged 80 or over in good health.

As concerns this clonotype: Given a much more abundant clone one base away, this may be a read error. The chain links TRBV27 to TRBJ2-6; the D gene is possibly TRBD1 (5 bases). The V gene lost 7 bases and the J gene lost 5 bases, with 15 bases spanning the gap. The germline V gene encodes CDR1 MNHEY and CDR2 SMNVEV (reference sequence). There are 15 residues in the CDR3. The DNA of the CDR3 is TGTGCCAGCACCCGAGCAGGGTCTAGGGCCAACGTCCTGACTTTC. This translates into CASTRAGSRANVLTF.

This clonotype turned up a few times. V and J are TRBV7-2 and TRBJ2-2, with D maybe TRBD1 (6 bases). There are 16 residues in the CDR3. CDR1 is SGHTA, CDR2 FQGNSA, per germline. The V end was cut by 0 bases, the J end by 2 bases, with 10 bases between. The DNA for the CDR3 is TGTGCCAGCAGCTTAGCCTCAGGGGTAAACACCGGGGAGCTGTTTTTT. Protein product: CASSLASGVNTGELFF.

The J gene is TRBJ2-5, the V gene TRBV5-4, with D perhaps matching TRBD1 (6 bases). The CDR3 is made up of 14 amino acids. The germline gives CDR1 SGHNT, CDR2 YYREEE (reference sequence). Trimming took off 4 bases at V and 4 bases at J, with 14 bases between the two ends. The CDR3 DNA follows: TGTGCCAGCAGCGCAACAGGGTTCGGAGAGACCCAGTACTTC. This translates into CASSATGFGETQYF.

This clonotype was seen ten or more times. A read error may be the cause here, since a much bigger clone is one base away. This chain links TRBV11-2 with TRBJ2-5; no clear D. The germline V gene has CDR1 SGHAT and CDR2 FQNNGV. V was shortened by 0 bases and J by 11 bases, with 13 bases between the two germline ends. The CDR3 consists of 13 residues. DNA for the CDR3: TGTGCCAGCAGCTTAGATATGTCGTTTGAGCAGTACTTC. This translates into CASSLDMSFEQYF.

The V call is TRBV7-6, the J call TRBJ2-3; 9 positions agree with TRBD1. The junction had 17 bases not matched to a gene; V was cut back by 10 bases and J by 6 bases. Germline-derived CDR1 and CDR2 are SGHVS and FNYEAQ. This CDR3 spans 16 amino acids. The CDR3 reads CATLSGTGRATDTQYF. In DNA form, the CDR3 reads TGTGCCACATTGTCCGGGACAGGGCGAGCTACCGATACGCAGTATTTT.

This clonotype showed up just a few times. The chain recombines TRBV20-1 with TRBJ2-3; D perhaps matches TRBD2 (5 bases). CDR1 is DFQATT and CDR2 is SNEGSKA in the germline V gene (reference sequence). The CDR3 is 13 amino acids. Deletions cut 8 bases from V and 6 bases from J, with 18 bases between. In nucleotides, the CDR3 is TGCAGTACGGAGGTAGGGTCCGGGGATACGCAGTATTTT. It translates to CSTEVGSGDTQYF.

This chain joins TRBV20-1 and TRBJ2-6, with D perhaps TRBD1 (6 bases). Germline CDR1 is DFQATT and CDR2 is SNEGSKA (reference sequence). The germline V and J ends were trimmed by 3 bases and 6 bases, with 12 bases remaining between them. This CDR3 contains 14 residues. The CDR3 region has the DNA TGCAGTGCTAGTATACAGGGCCAGGCCAACGTCCTGACTTTC. Translating gives CSASIQGQANVLTF.

This clonotype occurred a few times. The chain is built from TRBV28 and TRBJ2-7; D not resolved. The V end lost 10 bases, the J end lost 1 base, and 20 bases lay between the germline ends. The CDR3 extends over 15 amino acids. Germline loops: CDR1 MDHEN, CDR2 SYDVKM. The chain's CDR3 is CATLGSSSDSYEQYF. The CDR3 DNA follows: TGTGCCACCCTAGGAAGTAGCTCTGATTCCTACGAGCAGTACTTC.

This clonotype was detected only once. This rearrangement joins TRBV7-6 to TRBJ1-1; D not resolved. The germline V gene has CDR1 SGHVS and CDR2 FNYEAQ. V lost 2 bases and J 3 bases, leaving 13 bases between the germline ends. The CDR3 consists of 15 residues. Here the CDR3 DNA reads TGTGCCAGCAGCTTAAGTAGAGCTAAGGACACTGAAGCTTTCTTT. It encodes CASSLSRAKDTEAFF.

This clonotype was recorded a few times. CDR3: CASSLGGRPDTQYF. As DNA, the CDR3 is TGTGCCAGCAGTTTAGGGGGCAGGCCAGATACGCAGTATTTT. This rearrangement joins TRBV12-3 or TRBV12-4 to TRBJ2-3, with D tentatively TRBD1 (5 bases). There are 14 residues in the CDR3. V lost 1 base and J 4 bases, leaving 9 bases between the germline ends.

Regarding this clonotype: An end of the junction differs from the germline gene, which may be a read error. This sequence joins TRBV5-1 and TRBJ1-1; D uncertain. This CDR3 is 14 amino acids long. Germline values: CDR1 SGHRS, CDR2 YFSETQ. Here the CDR3 DNA reads TGCGACAGCAGCTCTTCAGATGGGGACACTGAAGCTTTCTTT. The encoded protein is CDSSSSDGDTEAFF. Using reference TRBV5-1 and TRBJ1-1 for the parts outside the CDR3, the full variable domain is KAGVTQTPRYLIKTRGQQVTLSCSPISGHRSVSWYQQTPGQGLQFLFEYFSETQRNKGNFPGRFSGRQFSNSRSEMNVSTLELGDSALYLCDSSSSDGDTEAFFGQGTRLTVV.

This clonotype was detected only a few times. CDR3 nucleotide sequence: TGTGCCAGCAGCGCCGACACGGGCAATCAGCCCCAGCATTTT. It specifies CASSADTGNQPQHF. The chain links TRBV7-2 to TRBJ1-5, with no clear D. Germline assignment: CDR1 SGHTA and CDR2 FQGNSA. With 5 bases removed from V and 2 bases from J, the gap between germline ends came to 10 bases. CDR3 length: 14 residues.

The chain joins TRBV25-1 to TRBJ2-3; TRBD2 matches 9 bases. Losses at the gene ends were 6 bases for V and 4 bases for J; bases not matched to a gene: 5. Germline CDR1 and CDR2: MGHDK and SYGVNS. This CDR3 is 14 amino acids long. Here the CDR3 reads CASSFSGGPDTQYF. The CDR3 DNA reads as TGTGCCAGCAGCTTTAGCGGGGGACCAGATACGCAGTATTTT. Variable domain in full (rest from reference TRBV25-1 and TRBJ2-3): EADIYQTPRYLVIGTGKKITLECSQTMGHDKMYWYQQDPGMELHLIHYSYGVNSTEKGDLSSESTVSRIRTEHFPLTLESARPSHTSQYLCASSFSGGPDTQYFGPGTRLTVL.

V gene TRBV6-5 combines with J gene TRBJ2-1, with 9 nucleotides matching TRBD2. Germline-derived CDR1 and CDR2 are MNHEY and SVGAGI. The trim removed 2 bases at V and 6 bases at J, leaving 5 bases unmatched. CDR3 size: 15 residues. The CDR3 bases are TGTGCCAGCAGTTACGCGGCGGGAGGGCCCAATGAGCAGTTCTTC. Its protein product is CASSYAAGGPNEQFF.

Notes on this clonotype: Sequence at one end of the junction differs from germline and may be a read error. J is TRBJ1-2 and V is TRBV6-6; D is unclear. In germline, CDR1 is MNHNY, CDR2 SVGAGI (reference sequence). The CDR3 length is 15 residues. The CDR3 spells CAGSYSMAVNYGYTF. As DNA, the CDR3 is TGTGCCGGCAGTTACTCGATGGCGGTTAACTATGGCTACACCTTC.

This clonotype has ten or more counts. Since a much larger clone is just one base distant, this may be a read error. The rearrangement joins TRBV7-2 to TRBJ2-4; 7 nucleotides match TRBD2. The J call may be incorrect, as the DNA end agrees better with TRBJ2-7. The CDR3 has 14 residues. Germline V gene lookup returns CDR1 SGHTA and CDR2 FQGNSA. The CDR3 loop is CASSVSGTAREQYF. CDR3 bases: TGTGCCAGCAGCGTAAGCGGGACGGCGCGCGAGCAGTACTTC.

This clonotype was observed a single time. The rearrangement uses TRBV6-6 and TRBJ1-2; tentatively, D is TRBD1 (5 bases). The CDR3 has 14 residues. Germline-derived CDR1 and CDR2 are MNHNY and SVGAGI (reference sequence). Deletions cut 4 bases from V and 2 bases from J, with 11 bases between. This CDR3 reads CASSSVTANYGYTF. The CDR3 region has the DNA TGTGCCAGCAGTTCCGTGACAGCGAACTATGGCTACACCTTC.

This clonotype was seen a handful of times. V gene TRBV6-5 combines with J gene TRBJ1-1; D possibly corresponds to TRBD1 (6 bases). The CDR3 is 14 residues long. CDR1 is MNHEY, CDR2 SVGAGI, per germline. Trimming removed 7 bases from V and 4 bases from J, with 16 bases in between. The CDR3 DNA reads TGTGCCAGCACCAAACAGGGAGAGAGCACTGAAGCTTTCTTT. Translating it yields CASTKQGESTEAFF.

This chain uses TRBV12-3 or TRBV12-4 with TRBJ2-3; D is possibly TRBD1 (6 bases). This CDR3 comprises 16 residues. V was trimmed by 2 bases and J by 4 bases, leaving 16 bases between them. CDR3 bases: TGTGCCAGCAGTTTAATCAGGACAGTGTTACCAGATACGCAGTATTTT. This gives the protein CASSLIRTVLPDTQYF.

The CDR3 nucleotides are TGTGCCAGCAGCTCCGGGACACAATACGAGCAGTACTTC. Its translation is CASSSGTQYEQYF. The chain couples TRBV5-6 to TRBJ2-7; possibly TRBD1 for D (6 bases). The V end lost 3 bases, the J end lost 4 bases, and 11 bases lay between the germline ends. This CDR3 contains 13 residues. Germline V lookup: CDR1 SGHDT, CDR2 YYEEEE.

This clonotype occurred a few times. The chain combines TRBV4-3 with TRBJ2-1, with 9 nucleotides matching TRBD2. Trimming at V came to 4 bases and at J to 9 bases, leaving 19 bases not matched to a gene. Looked up from germline, CDR1 is LGHNA and CDR2 is YSLEER. CDR3 length: 18 amino acids. The CDR3: CASSPAGFSGAGGREQFF. CDR3 DNA: TGCGCCAGCAGCCCCGCGGGTTTCAGTGGAGCGGGGGGACGTGAGCAGTTCTTC.